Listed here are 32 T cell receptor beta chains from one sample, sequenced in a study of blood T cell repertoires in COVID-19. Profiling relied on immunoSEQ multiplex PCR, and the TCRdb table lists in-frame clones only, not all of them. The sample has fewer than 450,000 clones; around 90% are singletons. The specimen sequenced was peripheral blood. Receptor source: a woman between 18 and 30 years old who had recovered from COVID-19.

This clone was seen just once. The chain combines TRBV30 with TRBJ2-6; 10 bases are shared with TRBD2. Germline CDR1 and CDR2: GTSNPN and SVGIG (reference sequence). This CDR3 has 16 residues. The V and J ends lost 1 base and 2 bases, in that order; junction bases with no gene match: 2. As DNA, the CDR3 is TGTGCCTGGAGTGGGCTAGCGGGAGCTGGGGCCAACGTCCTGACTTTC. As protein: CAWSGLAGAGANVLTF.

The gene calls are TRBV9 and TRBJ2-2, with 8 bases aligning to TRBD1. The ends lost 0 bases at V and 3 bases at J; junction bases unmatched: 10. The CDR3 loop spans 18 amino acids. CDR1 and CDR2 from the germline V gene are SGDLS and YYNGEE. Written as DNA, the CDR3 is TGTGCCAGCAGCGTAGGTTCAGGGGGCGGCGGGGACACCGGGGAGCTGTTTTTT. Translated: CASSVGSGGGGDTGELFF.

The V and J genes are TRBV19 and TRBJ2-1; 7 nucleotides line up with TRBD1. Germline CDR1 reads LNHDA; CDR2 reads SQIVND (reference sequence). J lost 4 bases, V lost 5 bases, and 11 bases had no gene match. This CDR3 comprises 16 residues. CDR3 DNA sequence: TGTGCCAGTAGTCTCGGCACGGGGACAGCGTACAATGAGCAGTTCTTC. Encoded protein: CASSLGTGTAYNEQFF.

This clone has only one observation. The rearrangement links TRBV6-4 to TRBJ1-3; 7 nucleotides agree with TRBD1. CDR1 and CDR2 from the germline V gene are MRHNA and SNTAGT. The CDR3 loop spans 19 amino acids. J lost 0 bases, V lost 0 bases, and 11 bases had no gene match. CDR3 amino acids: CASSDSCFDRDSSGNTIYF. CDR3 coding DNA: TGTGCCAGCAGTGACTCGTGTTTTGATCGGGACAGCTCTGGAAACACCATATATTTT.

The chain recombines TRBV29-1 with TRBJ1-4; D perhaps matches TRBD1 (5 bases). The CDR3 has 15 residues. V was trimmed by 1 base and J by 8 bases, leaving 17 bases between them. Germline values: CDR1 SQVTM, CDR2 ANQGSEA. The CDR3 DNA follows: TGCAGCGTTGAAGGGCCGGAGGGGCGGTTCGAAAAACTGTTTTTT. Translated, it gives CSVEGPEGRFEKLFF.

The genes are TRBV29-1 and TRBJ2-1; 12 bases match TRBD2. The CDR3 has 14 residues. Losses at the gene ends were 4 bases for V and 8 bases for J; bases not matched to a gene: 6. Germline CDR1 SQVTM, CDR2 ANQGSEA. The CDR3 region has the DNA TGCAGCGTTGCCTCTAGCGGGAGGGCCCATGAGCAGTTCTTC. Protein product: CSVASSGRAHEQFF.

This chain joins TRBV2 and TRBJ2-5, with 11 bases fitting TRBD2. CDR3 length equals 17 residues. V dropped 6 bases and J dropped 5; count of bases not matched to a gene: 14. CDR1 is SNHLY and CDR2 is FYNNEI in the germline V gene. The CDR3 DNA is TGTGCCAGCAGATTAGGGGATAGCGGGAGGGCAGGGGAGACCCAGTACTTC. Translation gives CASRLGDSGRAGETQYF.

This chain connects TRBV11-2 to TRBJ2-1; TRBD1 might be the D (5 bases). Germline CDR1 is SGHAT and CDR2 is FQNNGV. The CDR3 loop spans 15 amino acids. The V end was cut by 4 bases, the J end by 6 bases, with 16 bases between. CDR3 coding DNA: TGTGCCAGCAGCTCCCTATCCGGCAGGGCCAATGAGCAGTTCTTC. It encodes CASSSLSGRANEQFF.

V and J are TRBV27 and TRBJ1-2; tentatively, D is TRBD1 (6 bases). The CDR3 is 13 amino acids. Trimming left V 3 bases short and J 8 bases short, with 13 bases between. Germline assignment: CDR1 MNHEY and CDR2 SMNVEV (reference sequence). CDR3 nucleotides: TGTGCCAGCAGTTTCGGCAGGGGTGACGGCTACACCTTC. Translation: CASSFGRGDGYTF.

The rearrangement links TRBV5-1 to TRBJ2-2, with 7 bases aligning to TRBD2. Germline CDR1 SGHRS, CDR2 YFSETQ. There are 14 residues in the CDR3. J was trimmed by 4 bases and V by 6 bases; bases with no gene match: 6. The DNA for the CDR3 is TGCGCCAGCATGCGGGAGTGGGCCACCGGGGAGCTGTTTTTT. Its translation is CASMREWATGELFF. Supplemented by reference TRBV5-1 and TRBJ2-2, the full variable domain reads KAGVTQTPRYLIKTRGQQVTLSCSPISGHRSVSWYQQTPGQGLQFLFEYFSETQRNKGNFPGRFSGRQFSNSRSEMNVSTLELGDSALYLCASMREWATGELFFGEGSRLTVL.

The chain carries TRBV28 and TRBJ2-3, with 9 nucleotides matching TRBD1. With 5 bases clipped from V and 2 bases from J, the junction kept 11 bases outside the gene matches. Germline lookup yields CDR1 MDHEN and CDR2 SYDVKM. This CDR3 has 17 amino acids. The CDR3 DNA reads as TGTGCCAGCAGTCGTACTCCGGGACAGGGAAACACAGATACGCAGTATTTT. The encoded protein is CASSRTPGQGNTDTQYF.

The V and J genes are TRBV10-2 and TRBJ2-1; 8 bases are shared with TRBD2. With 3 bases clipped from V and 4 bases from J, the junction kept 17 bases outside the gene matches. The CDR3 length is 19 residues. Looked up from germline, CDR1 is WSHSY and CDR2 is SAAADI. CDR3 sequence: CASSDSGSGTPARYNEQFF. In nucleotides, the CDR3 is TGCGCCAGCAGTGATAGTGGTAGCGGGACCCCTGCGAGGTACAATGAGCAGTTCTTC.

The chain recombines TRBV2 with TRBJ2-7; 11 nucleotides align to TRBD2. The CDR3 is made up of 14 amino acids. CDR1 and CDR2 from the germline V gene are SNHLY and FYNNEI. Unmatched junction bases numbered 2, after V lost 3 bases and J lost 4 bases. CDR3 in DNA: TGTGCCAGCAGTGAGGGACTAGCGGTTTACGAGCAGTACGTC. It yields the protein CASSEGLAVYEQYV.

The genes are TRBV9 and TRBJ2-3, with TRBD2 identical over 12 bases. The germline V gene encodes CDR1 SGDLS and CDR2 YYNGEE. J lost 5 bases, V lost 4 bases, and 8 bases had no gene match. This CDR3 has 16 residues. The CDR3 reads CASSSKTSGSVDTQYF. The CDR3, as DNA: TGTGCCAGCAGCTCAAAGACTAGCGGGAGTGTAGATACGCAGTATTTT.

The CDR3 here is CASRTAYLPNSPLHF. The DNA for the CDR3 is TGCGCCAGCAGAACCGCATACTTACCTAATTCACCCCTCCACTTT. The genes are TRBV5-1 and TRBJ1-6; no reliable D call. Trimming left V 5 bases short and J 6 bases short, with 15 bases between. The germline gives CDR1 SGHRS, CDR2 YFSETQ. This CDR3 is 15 amino acids long. The variable domain in full, with the rest retrieved from reference TRBV5-1 and TRBJ1-6, is KAGVTQTPRYLIKTRGQQVTLSCSPISGHRSVSWYQQTPGQGLQFLFEYFSETQRNKGNFPGRFSGRQFSNSRSEMNVSTLELGDSALYLCASRTAYLPNSPLHFGNGTRLTVT.

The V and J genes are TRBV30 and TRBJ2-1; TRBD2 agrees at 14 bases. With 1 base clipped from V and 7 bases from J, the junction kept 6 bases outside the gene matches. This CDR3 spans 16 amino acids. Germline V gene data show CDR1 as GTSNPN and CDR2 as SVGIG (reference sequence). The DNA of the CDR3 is TGTGCCTGGAGTGCCAGACTAGCGGGAGGGCTGAATGAGCAGTTCTTC. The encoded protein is CAWSARLAGGLNEQFF.

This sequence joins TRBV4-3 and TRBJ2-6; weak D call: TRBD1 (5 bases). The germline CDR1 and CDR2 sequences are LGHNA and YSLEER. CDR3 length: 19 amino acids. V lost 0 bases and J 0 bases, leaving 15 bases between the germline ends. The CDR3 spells CASSQDVKGVVSGANVLTF. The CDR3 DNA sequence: TGCGCCAGCAGCCAAGATGTAAAAGGGGTCGTCTCTGGGGCCAACGTCCTGACTTTC.

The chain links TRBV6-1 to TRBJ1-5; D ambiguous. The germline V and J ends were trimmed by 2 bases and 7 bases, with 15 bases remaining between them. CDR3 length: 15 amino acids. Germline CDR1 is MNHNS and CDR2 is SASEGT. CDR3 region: CASSEPHPTGQPQHF. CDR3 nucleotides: TGTGCCAGCAGTGAACCCCATCCCACCGGGCAGCCCCAGCATTTT.

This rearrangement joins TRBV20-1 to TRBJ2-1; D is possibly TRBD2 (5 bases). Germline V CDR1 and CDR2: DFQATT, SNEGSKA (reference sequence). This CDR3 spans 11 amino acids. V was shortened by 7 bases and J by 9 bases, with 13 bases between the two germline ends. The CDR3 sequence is CSVESGSEQFF. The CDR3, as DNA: TGCAGTGTTGAGAGCGGTAGTGAGCAGTTCTTC.

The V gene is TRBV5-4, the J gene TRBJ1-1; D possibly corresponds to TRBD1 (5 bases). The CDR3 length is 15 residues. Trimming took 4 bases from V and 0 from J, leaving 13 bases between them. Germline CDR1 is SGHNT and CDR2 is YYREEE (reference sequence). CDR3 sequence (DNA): TGTGCCAGCAGCCTGGGGGTGGGCATGAACACTGAAGCTTTCTTT. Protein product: CASSLGVGMNTEAFF.

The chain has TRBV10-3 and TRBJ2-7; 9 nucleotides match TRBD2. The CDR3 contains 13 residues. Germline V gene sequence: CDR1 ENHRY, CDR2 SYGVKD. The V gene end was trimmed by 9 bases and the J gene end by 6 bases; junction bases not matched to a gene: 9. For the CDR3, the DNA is TGTGCCATTGGGGCTAGCGGGAATGGCGAGCAGTACGTC. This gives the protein CAIGASGNGEQYV.

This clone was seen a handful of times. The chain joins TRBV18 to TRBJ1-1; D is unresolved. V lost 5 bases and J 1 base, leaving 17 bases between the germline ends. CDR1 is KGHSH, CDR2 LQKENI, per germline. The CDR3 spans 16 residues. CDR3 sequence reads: CASSTSGWSRNTEAFF. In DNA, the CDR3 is TGTGCCAGCTCAACATCAGGTTGGTCACGGAACACTGAAGCTTTCTTT.

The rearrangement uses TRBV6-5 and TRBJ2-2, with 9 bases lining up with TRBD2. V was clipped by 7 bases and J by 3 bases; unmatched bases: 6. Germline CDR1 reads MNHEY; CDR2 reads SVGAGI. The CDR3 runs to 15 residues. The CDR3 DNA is TGTGCCAGCATAGTGCGGGAGGGTTACACCGGGGAGCTGTTTTTT. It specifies CASIVREGYTGELFF.

The CDR3 loop reads CASSPRQGAGEQYV. The CDR3 nucleotides read TGTGCCAGCAGCCCCCGTCAGGGGGCGGGCGAGCAGTACGTC. The V call is TRBV3-1 (or the pseudogene TRBV3-2), the J call TRBJ2-7, with 8 bases fitting TRBD1. Unmatched junction bases numbered 8, after V lost 4 bases and J lost 6 bases. From germline, CDR1 is LGHDT and CDR2 YNNKEL (reference sequence). There are 14 residues in the CDR3.

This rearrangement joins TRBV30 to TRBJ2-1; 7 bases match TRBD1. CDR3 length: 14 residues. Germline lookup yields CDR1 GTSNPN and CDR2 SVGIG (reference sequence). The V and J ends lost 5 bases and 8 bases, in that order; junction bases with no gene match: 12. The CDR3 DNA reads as TGTGCCTGGGTTCCCCCACAGGGGATCCATGAGCAGTTCTTC. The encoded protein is CAWVPPQGIHEQFF.

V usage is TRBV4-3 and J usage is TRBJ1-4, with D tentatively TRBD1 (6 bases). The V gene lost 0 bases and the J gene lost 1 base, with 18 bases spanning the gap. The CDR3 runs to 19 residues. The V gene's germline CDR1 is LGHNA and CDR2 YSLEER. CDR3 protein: CASSQDRNRASRTNEKLFF. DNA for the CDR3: TGCGCCAGCAGCCAAGATCGGAACAGGGCGTCGAGAACTAATGAAAAACTGTTTTTT.

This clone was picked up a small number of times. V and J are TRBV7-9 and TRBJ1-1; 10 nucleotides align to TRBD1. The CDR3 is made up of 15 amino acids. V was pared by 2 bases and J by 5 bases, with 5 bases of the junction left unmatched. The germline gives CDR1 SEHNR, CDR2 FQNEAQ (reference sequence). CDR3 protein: CASSLRGQGLTEAFF. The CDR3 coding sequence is TGTGCCAGCAGCTTAAGGGGACAGGGGTTAACTGAAGCTTTCTTT.

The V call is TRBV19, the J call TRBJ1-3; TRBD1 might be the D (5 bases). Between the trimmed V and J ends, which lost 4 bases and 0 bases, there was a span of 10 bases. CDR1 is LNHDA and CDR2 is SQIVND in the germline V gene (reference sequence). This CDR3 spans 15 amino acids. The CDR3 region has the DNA TGTGCCAGTAGTACGGACATAAGCTCTGGAAACACCATATATTTT. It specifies CASSTDISSGNTIYF.

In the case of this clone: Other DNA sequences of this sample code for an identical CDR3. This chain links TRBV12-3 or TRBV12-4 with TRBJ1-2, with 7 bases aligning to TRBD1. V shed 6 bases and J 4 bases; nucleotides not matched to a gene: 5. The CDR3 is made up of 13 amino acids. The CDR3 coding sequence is TGTGCCAGCAGCCCTGGGACAGCCTATGGCTACACCTTC. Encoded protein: CASSPGTAYGYTF.

DNA for the CDR3: TGTGCCTGGAGTGTGGGGGGAACCTATCTCACTGGCTACACCTTC. This codes for CAWSVGGTYLTGYTF. V is TRBV30 and J is TRBJ1-2; a weak D match, TRBD1 (5 bases). The CDR3 covers 15 residues. Germline V gene lookup returns CDR1 GTSNPN and CDR2 SVGIG (reference sequence). The V gene lost 0 bases and the J gene lost 7 bases, with 18 bases spanning the gap.

This chain's CDR3 is CATGESKGLGDGEAFF. CDR3 nucleotides: TGTGCCACCGGGGAATCTAAGGGACTTGGGGACGGTGAAGCTTTCTTT. The V and J genes are TRBV24-1 and TRBJ1-1, with D perhaps TRBD1 (5 bases). Looked up from germline, CDR1 is KGHDR and CDR2 is SFDVKD. This CDR3 comprises 16 residues. The V end lost 9 bases, the J end lost 7 bases, and 26 bases lay between the germline ends.

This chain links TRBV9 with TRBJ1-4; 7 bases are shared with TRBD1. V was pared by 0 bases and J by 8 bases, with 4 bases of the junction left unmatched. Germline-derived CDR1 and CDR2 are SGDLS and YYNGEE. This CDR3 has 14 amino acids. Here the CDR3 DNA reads TGTGCCAGCAGCGTAGATCAGGGGGTGGAAAAACTGTTTTTT. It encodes CASSVDQGVEKLFF.